This passage covers 30 T cell receptor beta chains from one sample sequenced in a study of T cell changes during pregnancy in multiple sclerosis (dated by TCRdb to between 2018 and 2020). The library was produced with the immunoSEQ multiplex PCR assay. The clones in this table, taken by TCRdb from immuneACCESS, are in-frame only. Not every clone is retained; where verified, under half of the shortfall comes from an unresolved V gene, and the cause of the rest is unknown. The table for this sample lists just under 85,000 clones; roughly nine tenths of them were counted only once. The ten largest make up 2.5% to 3% of the sample. This material consisted of peripheral blood, taken in the first trimester of pregnancy. These receptors all stem from a female donor with multiple sclerosis, enrolled in a pregnancy study.

The gene calls are TRBV10-3 and TRBJ1-2, with D tentatively TRBD1 (6 bases). The V and J ends lost 2 bases and 2 bases respectively, with 12 bases between them. The germline CDR1 and CDR2 sequences are ENHRY and SYGVKD. The CDR3 covers 15 residues. The CDR3 bases are TGTGCCATCAGTGAGGAAGGGGGAGGGAACTATGGCTACACCTTC. This codes for CAISEEGGGNYGYTF.

The chain joins TRBV30 to TRBJ2-7; weak D call: TRBD2 (7 bases). CDR1 and CDR2 (germline): GTSNPN, SVGIG (reference sequence). V was pared by 5 bases and J by 5 bases, with 13 bases between. The CDR3 spans 12 residues. The CDR3 bases are TGTGCCTGGGGGGGGGCTAAGGACGAGCAGTACTTC. Protein sequence: CAWGGAKDEQYF. Variable domain in full (rest from reference TRBV30 and TRBJ2-7): SQTIHQWPATLVQPVGSPLSLECTVEGTSNPNLYWYRQAAGRGLQLLFYSVGIGQISSEVPQNLSASRPQDRQFILSSKKLLLSDSGFYLCAWGGAKDEQYFGPGTRLTVT.

The chain employs TRBV10-3 and TRBJ1-1; tentative D call: TRBD1 (6 bases). CDR3 length: 13 amino acids. The germline CDR1 and CDR2 sequences are ENHRY and SYGVKD. Trimming cost V 3 bases and J 5 bases, with 10 bases left between them. Here the CDR3 DNA reads TGTGCCATCAGTGATGGGAGGGGGACTGAAGCTTTCTTT. Protein product: CAISDGRGTEAFF.

The chain recombines TRBV28 with TRBJ2-6, with 10 bases matching TRBD2. V was pared by 7 bases and J by 4 bases, with 10 bases of the junction left unmatched. CDR1 MDHEN and CDR2 SYDVKM come from the germline V gene. The CDR3 extends over 17 amino acids. The CDR3 coding sequence is TGTGCCAGCACCTCTAGCGGGAGAGGACTCGGGGCCAACGTCCTGACTTTC. Its protein is CASTSSGRGLGANVLTF.

The chain has TRBV27 and TRBJ1-1, with 10 bases that match TRBD1. The V gene end was trimmed by 4 bases and the J gene end by 0 bases; junction bases not matched to a gene: 5. This CDR3 spans 16 amino acids. Germline CDR1 and CDR2: MNHEY and SMNVEV (reference sequence). The CDR3 DNA follows: TGTGCCAGCAGTTCCGGGACAGGGGTCTTGAACACTGAAGCTTTCTTT. Its protein is CASSSGTGVLNTEAFF.

V gene TRBV6-1 combines with J gene TRBJ2-3; D unresolved. Trimming stripped 1 base from V and 5 bases from J, with 7 bases between. The CDR3 is 13 residues long. Germline V gene data show CDR1 as MNHNS and CDR2 as SASEGT. The CDR3 bases are TGTGCCAGCAGTGAAGTCGAGCTAGATACGCAGTATTTT. Translation: CASSEVELDTQYF.

The chain employs TRBV6-6 and TRBJ2-4, with TRBD2 matching 11 bases. Germline V gene data show CDR1 as MNHNY and CDR2 as SVGAGI (reference sequence). The V segment lost 6 bases and the J segment 6 bases; nucleotides outside the gene matches: 7. CDR3 length: 15 amino acids. CDR3 coding DNA: TGTGCCAGCAGCAAACTAGCGGGAGATCTAAACATTCAGTACTTC. Protein sequence: CASSKLAGDLNIQYF.

The chain joins TRBV5-4 to TRBJ2-7, with 16 bases matching TRBD2. CDR1 and CDR2 (germline): SGHNT, YYREEE (reference sequence). Germline trimming cut 4 bases from V and 5 bases from J; bases unmatched to any gene: 9. The CDR3 consists of 17 residues. In DNA, the CDR3 is TGTGCCAGCAGCCCGCCGGGACTAGCGGGAGGGCCAGACGAGCAGTACTTC. Translated: CASSPPGLAGGPDEQYF.

The chain is built from TRBV2 and TRBJ2-7, with a weak D call TRBD2 (6 bases). Germline values: CDR1 SNHLY, CDR2 FYNNEI. This CDR3 is built from 15 residues. The ends were cut back, 0 bases at V and 0 bases at J, with 9 bases in the middle. CDR3 DNA sequence: TGTGCCAGCAGTGAAGCCAGCGGGTTCTCCTACGAGCAGTACTTC. Translation: CASSEASGFSYEQYF.

V usage is TRBV9 and J usage is TRBJ2-1, with D perhaps matching TRBD1 (6 bases). The V gene lost 3 bases and the J gene lost 2 bases, with 12 bases spanning the gap. This CDR3 has 15 residues. Per germline, CDR1 SGDLS and CDR2 YYNGEE. In DNA, the CDR3 is TGTGCCAGCAGCGGAAGACAGGCTACCTACAATGAGCAGTTCTTC. Encoded protein: CASSGRQATYNEQFF.

The chain uses TRBV27 and TRBJ1-5; D is undetermined. Germline V gene lookup returns CDR1 MNHEY and CDR2 SMNVEV (reference sequence). The CDR3 has 13 residues. Trimming removed 4 bases from V and 6 bases from J, with 10 bases in between. CDR3 sequence: CASSWDRGQPQHF. The CDR3 nucleotides are TGTGCCAGCAGTTGGGATCGGGGTCAGCCCCAGCATTTT.

The chain links TRBV19 to TRBJ2-1; 9 bases match TRBD2. This CDR3 has 14 residues. Trimming at V came to 7 bases and at J to 5 bases, leaving 6 bases not matched to a gene. Germline values: CDR1 LNHDA, CDR2 SQIVND (reference sequence). As DNA, the CDR3 is TGTGCCAGTATCTCCACTAGCGGGCACAATGAGCAGTTCTTC. Protein: CASISTSGHNEQFF.

The chain carries TRBV5-6 and TRBJ1-3; a possible D gene is TRBD1 (5 bases). V was trimmed by 4 bases and J by 1 base, leaving 9 bases between them. Germline CDR1 is SGHDT and CDR2 is YYEEEE. The CDR3 consists of 14 residues. This CDR3 reads CASSLQGSGNTIYF. The DNA for the CDR3 is TGTGCCAGCAGCCTCCAGGGTTCTGGAAACACCATATATTTT. Based on the CDR3 plus reference TRBV5-6 and TRBJ1-3, the full variable domain is DAGVTQSPTHLIKTRGQQVTLRCSPKSGHDTVSWYQQALGQGPQFIFQYYEEEERQRGNFPDRFSGHQFPNYSSELNVNALLLGDSALYLCASSLQGSGNTIYFGEGSWLTVV.

The chain has TRBV7-2 and TRBJ2-3; D gene uncertain. Germline CDR1 is SGHTA and CDR2 is FQGNSA. The CDR3 runs to 15 residues. Trimming took 0 bases from V and 0 from J, leaving 7 bases between them. The DNA of the CDR3 is TGTGCCAGCAGCTTAGCGCCAGGAAGCACAGATACGCAGTATTTT. Translation: CASSLAPGSTDTQYF.

The V gene is TRBV6-6, the J gene TRBJ2-1, with TRBD2 matching 8 bases. V lost 2 bases to trimming and J lost 9 bases; unmatched junction nucleotides: 9. The CDR3 is 15 residues long. Germline CDR1 and CDR2: MNHNY and SVGAGI (reference sequence). CDR3 in DNA: TGTGCCAGCAGTTACGGGTTAGCGGGATCGGGTGAGCAGTTCTTC. It specifies CASSYGLAGSGEQFF.

The genes are TRBV18 and TRBJ2-5, with 7 bases aligning to TRBD2. Trimming cost V 2 bases and J 5 bases; bases outside gene matches: 5. The germline V gene encodes CDR1 KGHSH and CDR2 LQKENI. This CDR3 has 14 residues. DNA for the CDR3: TGTGCCAGCTCACCAGCGGGAGCGGGTGAGACCCAGTACTTC. Protein product: CASSPAGAGETQYF.

CDR3 coding DNA: TGTGCCAGCAGCCATACAGGGGGCGAAAATGGCTACACCTTC. Amino acids: CASSHTGGENGYTF. The chain employs TRBV28 and TRBJ1-2; 9 bases match TRBD1. V shed 6 bases, J shed 6 bases, and the junction held 8 bases outside the gene matches. Germline values: CDR1 MDHEN, CDR2 SYDVKM. CDR3 length equals 14 residues.

A single count supports this clone. CDR3 sequence (DNA): TGTGCCAGCAGCCCGCGGACTAGCGGGGAACTCAATGAGCAGTTCTTC. Amino acid sequence: CASSPRTSGELNEQFF. This chain connects TRBV14 to TRBJ2-1; 12 bases align to TRBD2. V lost 4 bases and J lost 6; bases outside the gene matches: 7. Germline-derived CDR1 and CDR2 are SGHDN and FVKESK. This CDR3 has 16 residues.

The gene calls are TRBV9 and TRBJ2-1; the match to TRBD2 covers 10 bases. From germline, CDR1 is SGDLS and CDR2 YYNGEE. Trimming cost V 3 bases and J 9 bases; bases outside gene matches: 9. The CDR3 is made up of 15 amino acids. CDR3 sequence (DNA): TGTGCCAGCAGCGCTCGGGGGGGACTAGCGTCTGAGCAGTTCTTC. It specifies CASSARGGLASEQFF.

The chain couples TRBV18 to TRBJ2-7, with 14 bases identical to TRBD2. CDR1 and CDR2 (germline): KGHSH, LQKENI. The V segment lost 5 bases and the J segment 3 bases; nucleotides outside the gene matches: 9. This CDR3 is 17 amino acids long. CDR3 in DNA: TGTGCCAGCTCAAAGACGGGACTAGCGGGAGACGGCTACGAGCAGTACTTC. Translation: CASSKTGLAGDGYEQYF.

The chain is built from TRBV7-2 and TRBJ1-2; 10 positions agree with TRBD1. CDR3 length equals 14 residues. Germline lookup yields CDR1 SGHTA and CDR2 FQGNSA. After removal of 2 bases from V and 8 bases from J, the junction contained 5 bases not matched to a gene. The CDR3 DNA reads as TGTGCCAGCAGCTTATTGAGGGACAGGGGAGGCTACACCTTC. It specifies CASSLLRDRGGYTF.

This chain connects TRBV2 to TRBJ1-5; D gene uncertain. The germline V gene encodes CDR1 SNHLY and CDR2 FYNNEI. This CDR3 has 13 amino acids. V lost 4 bases, J lost 7 bases, and 11 bases lay in between. The CDR3 DNA is TGTGCCAGCAGTGGGTTAGGAGGACAGCCCCAGCATTTT. It yields the protein CASSGLGGQPQHF.

This chain joins TRBV27 and TRBJ1-2, with 9 bases matching TRBD1. The CDR3 extends over 13 amino acids. Per germline, CDR1 MNHEY and CDR2 SMNVEV (reference sequence). After removal of 6 bases from V and 5 bases from J, the junction contained 4 bases not matched to a gene. The DNA of the CDR3 is TGTGCCAGCAGCGGGACAGGGATGTATGGCTACACCTTC. Its translation: CASSGTGMYGYTF.

The chain joins TRBV28 to TRBJ2-5; 12 bases are a match to TRBD2. The CDR3 is 16 amino acids. Losses at the gene ends were 5 bases for V and 3 bases for J; bases not matched to a gene: 7. CDR1 and CDR2 from the germline V gene are MDHEN and SYDVKM. The CDR3: CASSQSSGRAEETQYF. CDR3 nucleotides: TGTGCCAGCAGTCAATCTAGCGGGAGGGCCGAAGAGACCCAGTACTTC.

The V gene is TRBV20-1, the J gene TRBJ1-4; D call uncertain. The CDR3 length is 10 residues. Trimming removed 3 bases at V and 6 bases at J, with 2 bases between. CDR1 DFQATT and CDR2 SNEGSKA come from the germline V gene (reference sequence). The CDR3 DNA follows: TGCAGTGCTAGCGATGAAAAACTGTTTTTT. It codes for CSASDEKLFF.

The chain carries TRBV5-1 and TRBJ1-2, with D perhaps TRBD1 (6 bases). This CDR3 contains 13 residues. Germline V CDR1 and CDR2: SGHRS, YFSETQ. Deletions cut 0 bases from V and 8 bases from J, with 11 bases between. CDR3 bases: TGCGCCAGCAGCTTGGTTGGGGGCGAGGGCTACACCTTC. The encoded protein is CASSLVGGEGYTF.

The chain recombines TRBV15 with TRBJ1-6; perhaps TRBD1 as D (5 bases). Germline assignment: CDR1 LNHNV and CDR2 YYDKDF (reference sequence). With 0 bases removed from V and 11 bases from J, the gap between germline ends came to 14 bases. This CDR3 has 15 amino acids. The CDR3 nucleotides read TGTGCCACCAGCAGAGATAGGGGTCTGGGGCCACCCCTCCACTTT. This translates into CATSRDRGLGPPLHF.

The table lists this clone with a few counts. The chain carries TRBV30 and TRBJ1-5, with D possibly TRBD1 on 5 matching bases. This CDR3 is built from 13 residues. The V gene's germline CDR1 is GTSNPN and CDR2 SVGIG (reference sequence). Trimming pared 3 bases from V and 5 bases from J, leaving 11 bases between. The CDR3 here is CAWRAAGDQPQHF. The CDR3 coding sequence is TGTGCCTGGAGGGCCGCGGGGGATCAGCCCCAGCATTTT.

J is TRBJ2-2 and V is TRBV7-9; 11 positions match TRBD2. The CDR3 length is 19 residues. V gave up 5 bases and J gave up 0 bases; unmatched junction bases: 11. Germline V gene lookup returns CDR1 SEHNR and CDR2 FQNEAQ (reference sequence). The CDR3 loop reads CASSPPLLAGAPNTGELFF. In DNA form, the CDR3 reads TGTGCCAGCAGCCCTCCCCTACTAGCGGGAGCCCCGAACACCGGGGAGCTGTTTTTT.

The genes are TRBV28 and TRBJ2-7, with 10 bases that match TRBD2. The CDR3 totals 17 residues. Germline loops: CDR1 MDHEN, CDR2 SYDVKM. With V trimmed by 4 bases and J by 2 bases, 11 bases remained unmatched. The CDR3 region has the DNA TGTGCCAGCAGTTCAGCGGGAGGGCCTGGCAGGGCCTACGAGCAGTACTTC. This gives the protein CASSSAGGPGRAYEQYF. The variable domain in full, completed from reference TRBV28 and TRBJ2-7, reads DVKVTQSSRYLVKRTGEKVFLECVQDMDHENMFWYRQDPGLGLRLIYFSYDVKMKEKGDIPEGYSVSREKKERFSLILESASTNQTSMYLCASSSAGGPGRAYEQYFGPGTRLTVT.